Detailed here is one TCR beta chain. This entry comes from a study of blood T cell repertoires in COVID-19. Study-level background: Acute and convalescent COVID-19 samples came from the United States, Italy and Spain. The analysed material was cDNA or gDNA that came from T cells, B-cell-depleted T cells, or PBMCs.

J was trimmed by 8 bases and V by 0 bases; bases with no gene match: 2. This CDR3 spans 13 amino acids. The V gene's germline CDR1 is SGHRS and CDR2 YFSETQ. Original processing notes: The authors estimated nucleated cell counts from reference gene primer amplification. Assay used: immunoSEQ multiplex PCR; TCRdb lists only in-frame clones, some missing. V, J and clone size are taken as reported in that table, and D and trimming were inferred from the DNA itself. The table shows 110,000 or so clones, with 85% occurring only once. This TCR came from a human donor in a cohort sampled during active COVID-19. The specimen was peripheral blood. The V and J genes are TRBV5-1 and TRBJ2-1; TRBD1 agrees at 7 bases. CDR3 residues: CASSLADRDEQFF. The CDR3 region has the DNA TGCGCCAGCAGCTTGGCCGACAGGGATGAGCAGTTCTTC.